Sequencing of this TCR beta chain was carried out in a study of T-cell memory formation after mild COVID-19. Each CDR3 protein is one row after TCRdb ran MiXCR on the 5' RACE reads. The sample contains about 62,000 distinct CDR3 sequences, about a tenth of which appear only once. This clonotype appeared a few times. Between the trimmed V and J ends, which lost 4 bases and 7 bases, there was a span of 10 bases. Germline V gene lookup returns CDR1 SNHLY and CDR2 FYNNEI. The CDR3 is 13 amino acids. The source of this sequence is a man aged 18-30 years who had mild COVID-19 (a few samples of this study predate the infection). Cell type and time point are not known. The sequenced material came from PBMCs or a T cell subset sorted from them (not recorded which). The chain has TRBV2 and TRBJ1-4, with D uncertain. This CDR3 is CASSAYVGEKLFF. As DNA, the CDR3 is TGTGCCAGCAGTGCCTACGTAGGTGAAAAACTGTTTTTT.